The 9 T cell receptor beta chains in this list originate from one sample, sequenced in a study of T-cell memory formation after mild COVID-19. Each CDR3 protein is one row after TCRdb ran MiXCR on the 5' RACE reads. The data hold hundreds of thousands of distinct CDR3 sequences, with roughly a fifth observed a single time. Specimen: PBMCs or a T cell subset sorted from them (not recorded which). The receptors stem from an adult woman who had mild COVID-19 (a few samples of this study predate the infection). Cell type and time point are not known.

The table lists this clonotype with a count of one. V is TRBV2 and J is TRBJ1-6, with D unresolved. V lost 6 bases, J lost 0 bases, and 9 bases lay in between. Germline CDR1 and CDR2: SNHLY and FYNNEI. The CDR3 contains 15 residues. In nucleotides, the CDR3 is TGTGCCAGCAGGAAGGACGACTCCTATAATTCACCCCTCCACTTT. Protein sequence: CASRKDDSYNSPLHF.

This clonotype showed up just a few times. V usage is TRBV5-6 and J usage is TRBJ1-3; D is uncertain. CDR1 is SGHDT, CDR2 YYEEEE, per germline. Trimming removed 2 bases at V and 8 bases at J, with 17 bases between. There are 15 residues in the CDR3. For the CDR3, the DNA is TGTGCCAGCAGCTTCGGACCTCTTGGGAGTGACACCATATATTTT. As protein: CASSFGPLGSDTIYF. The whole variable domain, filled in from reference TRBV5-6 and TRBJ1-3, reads DAGVTQSPTHLIKTRGQQVTLRCSPKSGHDTVSWYQQALGQGPQFIFQYYEEEERQRGNFPDRFSGHQFPNYSSELNVNALLLGDSALYLCASSFGPLGSDTIYFGEGSWLTVV.

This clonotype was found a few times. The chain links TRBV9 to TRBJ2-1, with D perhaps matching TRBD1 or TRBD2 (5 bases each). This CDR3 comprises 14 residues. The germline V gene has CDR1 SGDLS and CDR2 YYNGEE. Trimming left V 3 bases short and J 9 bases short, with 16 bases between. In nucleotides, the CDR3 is TGTGCCAGCAGCGCCGGGACGGCCCCATTTGAGCAGTTCTTC. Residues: CASSAGTAPFEQFF.

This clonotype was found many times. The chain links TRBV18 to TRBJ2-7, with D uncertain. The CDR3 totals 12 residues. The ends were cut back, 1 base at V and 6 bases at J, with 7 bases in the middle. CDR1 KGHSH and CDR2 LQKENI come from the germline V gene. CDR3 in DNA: TGTGCCAGCTCACCACAGGGTACCGAGCAGTACTTC. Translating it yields CASSPQGTEQYF.

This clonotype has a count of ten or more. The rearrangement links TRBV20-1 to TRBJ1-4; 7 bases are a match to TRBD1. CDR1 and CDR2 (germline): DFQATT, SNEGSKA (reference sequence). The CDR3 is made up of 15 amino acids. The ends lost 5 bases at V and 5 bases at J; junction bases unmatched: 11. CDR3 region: CSALVRTGLNEKLFF. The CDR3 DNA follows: TGCAGTGCTCTCGTCCGGACAGGCTTGAATGAAAAACTGTTTTTT.

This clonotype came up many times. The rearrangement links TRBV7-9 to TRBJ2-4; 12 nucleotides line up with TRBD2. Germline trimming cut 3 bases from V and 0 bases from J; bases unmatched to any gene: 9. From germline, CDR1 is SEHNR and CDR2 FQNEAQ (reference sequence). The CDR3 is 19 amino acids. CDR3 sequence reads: CASSFGLAGSRLAKNIQYF. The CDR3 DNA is TGTGCCAGCAGCTTTGGACTAGCGGGGTCCCGACTAGCCAAAAACATTCAGTACTTC.

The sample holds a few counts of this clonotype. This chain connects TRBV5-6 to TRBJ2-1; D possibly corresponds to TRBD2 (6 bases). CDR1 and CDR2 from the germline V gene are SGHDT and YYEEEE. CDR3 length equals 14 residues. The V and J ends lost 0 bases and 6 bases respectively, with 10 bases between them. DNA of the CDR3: TGTGCCAGCAGCTTGGCGGGAGCGGTCAATGAGCAGTTCTTC. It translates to CASSLAGAVNEQFF.

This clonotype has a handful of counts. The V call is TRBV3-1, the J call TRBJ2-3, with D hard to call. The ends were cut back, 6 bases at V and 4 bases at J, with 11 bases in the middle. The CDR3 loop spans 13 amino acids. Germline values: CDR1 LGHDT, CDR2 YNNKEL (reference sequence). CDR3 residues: CASRSGPSDTQYF. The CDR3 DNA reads TGTGCCAGCAGATCAGGACCCTCAGATACGCAGTATTTT.

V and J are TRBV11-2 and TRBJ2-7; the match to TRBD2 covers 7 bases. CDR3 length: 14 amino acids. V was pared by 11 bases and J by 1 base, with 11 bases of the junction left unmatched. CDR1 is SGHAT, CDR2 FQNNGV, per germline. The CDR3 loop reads CAGAGGGGSYEQYF. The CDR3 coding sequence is TGTGCCGGAGCAGGCGGGGGTGGATCCTACGAGCAGTACTTC.